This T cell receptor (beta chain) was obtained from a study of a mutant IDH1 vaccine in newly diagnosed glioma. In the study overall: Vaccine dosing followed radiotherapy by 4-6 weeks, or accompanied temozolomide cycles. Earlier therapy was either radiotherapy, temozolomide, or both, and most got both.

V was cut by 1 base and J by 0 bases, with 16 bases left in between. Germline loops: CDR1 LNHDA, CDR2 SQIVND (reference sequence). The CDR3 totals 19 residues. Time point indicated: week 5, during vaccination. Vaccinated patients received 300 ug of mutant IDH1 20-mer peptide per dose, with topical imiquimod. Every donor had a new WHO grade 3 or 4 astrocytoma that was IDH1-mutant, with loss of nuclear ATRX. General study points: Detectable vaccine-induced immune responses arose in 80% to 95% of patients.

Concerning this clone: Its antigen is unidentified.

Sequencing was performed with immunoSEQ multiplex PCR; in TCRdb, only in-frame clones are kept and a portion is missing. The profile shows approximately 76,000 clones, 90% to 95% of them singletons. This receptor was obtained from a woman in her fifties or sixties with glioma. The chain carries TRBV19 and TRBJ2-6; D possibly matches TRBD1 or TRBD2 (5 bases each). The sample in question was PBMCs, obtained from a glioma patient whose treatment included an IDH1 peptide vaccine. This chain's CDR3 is CASSIGQRRRISGANVLTF. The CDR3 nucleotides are TGTGCCAGTAGTATAGGACAGCGGCGCCGGATCTCTGGGGCCAACGTCCTGACTTTC.